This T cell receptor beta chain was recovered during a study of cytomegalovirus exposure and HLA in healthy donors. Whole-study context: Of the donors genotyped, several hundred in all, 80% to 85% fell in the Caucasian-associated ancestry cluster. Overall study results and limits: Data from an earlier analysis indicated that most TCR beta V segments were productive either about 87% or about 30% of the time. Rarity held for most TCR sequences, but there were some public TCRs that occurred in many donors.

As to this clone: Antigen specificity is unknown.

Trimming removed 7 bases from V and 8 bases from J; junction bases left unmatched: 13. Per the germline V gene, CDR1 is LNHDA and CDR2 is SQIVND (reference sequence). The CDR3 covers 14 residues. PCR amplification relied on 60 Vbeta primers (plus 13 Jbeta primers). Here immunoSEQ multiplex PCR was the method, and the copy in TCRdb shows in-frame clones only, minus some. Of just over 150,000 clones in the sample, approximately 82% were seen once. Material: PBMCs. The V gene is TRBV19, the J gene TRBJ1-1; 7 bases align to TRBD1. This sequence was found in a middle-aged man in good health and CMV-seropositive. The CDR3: CASTQKGTATEAFF. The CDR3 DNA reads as TGTGCCAGTACCCAGAAAGGGACAGCAACAGAAGCTTTCTTT.